This T cell receptor (beta chain) was identified in a study of OX40 agonist ivuxolimab in advanced cancers. The assay was immunoSEQ multiplex PCR, and TCRdb's table has in-frame clones only and misses some. The sample includes around 68,000 clones, roughly 90% of them seen just once. Study-wide points: The study observed clonal expansion of CD4+ and CD8+ blood T cells by week 6 at 0.1 to 3.0 mg/kg.

Turning to this clone: Its antigen is undetermined.

With 7 bases removed from V and 6 bases from J, the gap between germline ends came to 18 bases. This CDR3 spans 14 amino acids. Looked up from germline, CDR1 is LNHDA and CDR2 is SQIVND (reference sequence). This chain joins TRBV19 and TRBJ1-2, with D unclear. Here the sequenced sample was CD4+ or CD8+ T cells sorted from blood, taken in a trial of the OX40 agonist ivuxolimab. The clonotype was recovered from an adult with an advanced solid tumor such as melanoma, head and neck, liver or kidney cancer. The CDR3 bases are TGTGCCAGTACCCTAGGTGGGTTGTGGGATGGCTACACCTTC. Its protein product is CASTLGGLWDGYTF.